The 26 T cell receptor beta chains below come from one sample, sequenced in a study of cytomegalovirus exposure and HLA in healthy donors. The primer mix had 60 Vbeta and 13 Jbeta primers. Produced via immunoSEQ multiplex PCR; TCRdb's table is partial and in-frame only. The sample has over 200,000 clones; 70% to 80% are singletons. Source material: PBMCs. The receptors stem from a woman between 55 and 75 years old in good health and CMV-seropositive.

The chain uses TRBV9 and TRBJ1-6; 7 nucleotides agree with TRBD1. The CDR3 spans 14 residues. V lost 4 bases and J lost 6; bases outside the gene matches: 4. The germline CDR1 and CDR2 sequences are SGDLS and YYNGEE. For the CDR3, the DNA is TGTGCCAGCAGCCCCCGGGACAGTAATTCACCCCTCCACTTT. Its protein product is CASSPRDSNSPLHF.

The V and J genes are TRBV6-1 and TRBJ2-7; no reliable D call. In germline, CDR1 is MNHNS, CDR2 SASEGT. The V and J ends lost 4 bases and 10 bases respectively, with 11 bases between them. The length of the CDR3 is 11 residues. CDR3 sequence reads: CASSAGLYQYF. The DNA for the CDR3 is TGTGCCAGCAGTGCTGGGCTCTATCAGTACTTC.

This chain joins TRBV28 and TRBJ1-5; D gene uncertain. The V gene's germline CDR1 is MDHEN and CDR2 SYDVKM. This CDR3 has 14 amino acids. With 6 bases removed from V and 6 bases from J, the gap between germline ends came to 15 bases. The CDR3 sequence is CASSLPLGGQPQHF. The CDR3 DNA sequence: TGTGCCAGCAGCCTTCCCCTGGGAGGTCAGCCCCAGCATTTT.

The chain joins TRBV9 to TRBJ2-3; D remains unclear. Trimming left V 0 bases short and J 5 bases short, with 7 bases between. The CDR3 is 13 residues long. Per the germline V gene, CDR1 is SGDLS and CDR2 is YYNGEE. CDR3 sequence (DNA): TGTGCCAGCAGCGTAGCAGGATTAGATACGCAGTATTTT. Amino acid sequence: CASSVAGLDTQYF. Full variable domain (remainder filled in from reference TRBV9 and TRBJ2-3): DSGVTQTPKHLITATGQRVTLRCSPRSGDLSVYWYQQSLDQGLQFLIQYYNGEERAKGNILERFSAQQFPDLHSELNLSSLELGDSALYFCASSVAGLDTQYFGPGTRLTVL.

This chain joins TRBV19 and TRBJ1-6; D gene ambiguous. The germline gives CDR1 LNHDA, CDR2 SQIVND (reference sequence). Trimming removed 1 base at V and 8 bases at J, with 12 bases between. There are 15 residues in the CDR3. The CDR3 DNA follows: TGTGCCAGTAGTATAGCGTGGCAGTCCGATTCACCCCTCCACTTT. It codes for CASSIAWQSDSPLHF.

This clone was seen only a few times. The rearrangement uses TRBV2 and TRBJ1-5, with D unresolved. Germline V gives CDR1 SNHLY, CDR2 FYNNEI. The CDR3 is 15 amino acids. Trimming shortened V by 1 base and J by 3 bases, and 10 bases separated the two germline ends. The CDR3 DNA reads TGTGCCAGCAGTGAAGATCAACAGCTCAATCAGCCCCAGCATTTT. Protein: CASSEDQQLNQPQHF.

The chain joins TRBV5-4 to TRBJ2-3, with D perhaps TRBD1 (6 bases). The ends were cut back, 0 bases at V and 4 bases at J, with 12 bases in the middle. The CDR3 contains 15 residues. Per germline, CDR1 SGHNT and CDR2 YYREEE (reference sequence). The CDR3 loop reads CASSLGGRGSDTQYF. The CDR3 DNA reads TGTGCCAGCAGCTTGGGGGGCAGGGGATCAGATACGCAGTATTTT.

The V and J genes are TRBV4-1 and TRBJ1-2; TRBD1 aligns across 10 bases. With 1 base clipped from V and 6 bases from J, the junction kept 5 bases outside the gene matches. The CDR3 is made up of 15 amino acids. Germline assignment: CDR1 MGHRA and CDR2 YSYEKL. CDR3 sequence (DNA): TGCGCCAGCAGCCAAGCCGGACAGGGGGGCGATGGCTACACCTTC. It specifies CASSQAGQGGDGYTF.

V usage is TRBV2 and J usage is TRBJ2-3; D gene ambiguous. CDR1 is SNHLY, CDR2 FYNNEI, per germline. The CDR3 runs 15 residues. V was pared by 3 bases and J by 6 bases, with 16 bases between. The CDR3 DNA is TGTGCCAGCAGTGACACTGGGCCCCTTGGGGATACGCAGTATTTT. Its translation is CASSDTGPLGDTQYF.

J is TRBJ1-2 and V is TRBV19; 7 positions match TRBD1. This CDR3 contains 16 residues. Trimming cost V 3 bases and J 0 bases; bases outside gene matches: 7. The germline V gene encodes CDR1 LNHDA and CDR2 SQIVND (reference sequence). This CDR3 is CASSIPGDRANYGYTF. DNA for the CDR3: TGTGCCAGTAGTATCCCCGGGGACAGAGCTAACTATGGCTACACCTTC.

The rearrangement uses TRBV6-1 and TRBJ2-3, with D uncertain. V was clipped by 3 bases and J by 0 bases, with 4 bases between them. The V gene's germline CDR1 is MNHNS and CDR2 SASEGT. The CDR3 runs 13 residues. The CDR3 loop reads CASSDPSTDTQYF. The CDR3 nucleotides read TGTGCCAGCAGTGACCCGAGCACAGATACGCAGTATTTT.

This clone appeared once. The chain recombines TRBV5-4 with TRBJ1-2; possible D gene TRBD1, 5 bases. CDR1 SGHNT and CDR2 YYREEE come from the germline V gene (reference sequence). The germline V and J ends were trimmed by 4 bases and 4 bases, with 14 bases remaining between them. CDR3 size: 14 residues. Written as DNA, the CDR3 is TGTGCCAGCAGCCGCGGAGGGGAAGGCTATGGCTACACCTTC. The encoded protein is CASSRGGEGYGYTF.

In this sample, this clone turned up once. The CDR3 bases are TGCAGCGTTCAAATCCCAGGCACCCTAGCCAAAAACATTCAGTACTTC. This translates into CSVQIPGTLAKNIQYF. The chain uses TRBV29-1 and TRBJ2-4; no clear D. Trimming cost V 5 bases and J 0 bases, with 17 bases left between them. Germline CDR1 is SQVTM and CDR2 is ANQGSEA. CDR3 size: 16 residues.

The CDR3 reads CASSPGQGRNQPQHF. In nucleotides, the CDR3 is TGTGCCAGCAGCCCCGGACAGGGGAGGAATCAGCCCCAGCATTTT. The rearrangement uses TRBV9 and TRBJ1-5; TRBD1 aligns across 9 bases. V was clipped by 4 bases and J by 4 bases; unmatched bases: 6. Germline V gene sequence: CDR1 SGDLS, CDR2 YYNGEE. The CDR3 loop spans 15 amino acids.

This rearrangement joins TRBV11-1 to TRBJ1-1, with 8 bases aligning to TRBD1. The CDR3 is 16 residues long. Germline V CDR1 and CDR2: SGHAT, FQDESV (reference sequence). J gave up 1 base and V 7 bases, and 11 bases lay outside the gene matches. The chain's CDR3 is CASTRTGLTTNTEAFF. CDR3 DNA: TGTGCCAGCACTCGGACAGGGCTCACCACGAACACTGAAGCTTTCTTT.

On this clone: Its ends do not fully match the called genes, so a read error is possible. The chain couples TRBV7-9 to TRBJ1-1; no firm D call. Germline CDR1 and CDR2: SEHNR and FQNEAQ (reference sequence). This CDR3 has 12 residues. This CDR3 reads CSSSLWASAAFF. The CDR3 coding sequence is TGTTCCAGCAGCTTATGGGCTTCTGCAGCTTTCTTT.

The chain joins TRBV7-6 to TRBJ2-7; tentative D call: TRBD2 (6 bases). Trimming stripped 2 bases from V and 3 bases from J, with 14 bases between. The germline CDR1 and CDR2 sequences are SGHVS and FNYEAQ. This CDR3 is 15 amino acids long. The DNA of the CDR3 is TGTGCCAGCAGCTTATCGTCAGTGGGAGGCTACGAGCAGTACTTC. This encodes CASSLSSVGGYEQYF. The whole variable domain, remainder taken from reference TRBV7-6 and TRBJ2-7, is GAGVSQSPRYKVTKRGQDVALRCDPISGHVSLYWYRQALGQGPEFLTYFNYEAQQDKSGLPNDRFSAERPEGSISTLTIQRTEQRDSAMYRCASSLSSVGGYEQYFGPGTRLTVT.

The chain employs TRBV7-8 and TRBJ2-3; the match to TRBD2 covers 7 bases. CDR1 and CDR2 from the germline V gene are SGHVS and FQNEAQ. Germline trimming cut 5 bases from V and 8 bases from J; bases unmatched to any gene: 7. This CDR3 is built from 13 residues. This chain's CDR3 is CASSQLGGSTQYF. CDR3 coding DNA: TGTGCCAGCAGCCAGCTGGGGGGGAGTACGCAGTATTTT. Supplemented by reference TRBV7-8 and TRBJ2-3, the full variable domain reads GAGVSQSPRYKVAKRGQDVALRCDPISGHVSLFWYQQALGQGPEFLTYFQNEAQLDKSGLPSDRFFAERPEGSVSTLKIQRTQQEDSAVYLCASSQLGGSTQYFGPGTRLTVL.

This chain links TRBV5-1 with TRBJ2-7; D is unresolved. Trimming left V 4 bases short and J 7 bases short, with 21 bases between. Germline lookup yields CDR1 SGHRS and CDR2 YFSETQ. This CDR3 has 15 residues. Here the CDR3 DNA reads TGCGCCAGCAGCCCTACCGCAGGCGCCTCCTCTGAGCAGTACTTC. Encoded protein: CASSPTAGASSEQYF.

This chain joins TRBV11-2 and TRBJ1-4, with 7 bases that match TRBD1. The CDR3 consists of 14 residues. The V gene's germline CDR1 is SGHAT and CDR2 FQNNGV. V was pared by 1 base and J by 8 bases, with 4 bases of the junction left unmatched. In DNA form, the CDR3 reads TGTGCCAGCAGCTTAGGTGCAGGGGGGGAAAAACTGTTTTTT. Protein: CASSLGAGGEKLFF.

The CDR3 nucleotides read TGTGCCAGCTGCTCTGGGGCAGGCAATCAGCCCCAGCATTTT. Translating it yields CASCSGAGNQPQHF. The chain joins TRBV28 to TRBJ1-5, with a tentative D call TRBD1 (5 bases). CDR1 and CDR2 from the germline V gene are MDHEN and SYDVKM. The CDR3 runs to 14 residues. V was trimmed by 8 bases and J by 2 bases, leaving 13 bases between them.

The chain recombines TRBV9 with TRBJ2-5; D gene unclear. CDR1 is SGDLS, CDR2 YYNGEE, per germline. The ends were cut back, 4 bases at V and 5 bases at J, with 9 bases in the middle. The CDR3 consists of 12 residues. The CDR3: CASSREEETQYF. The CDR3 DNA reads TGTGCCAGCAGCCGAGAGGAGGAGACCCAGTACTTC.

In DNA, the CDR3 is TGCGCCAGCAACGAGGGGGTTAATGAAAAACTGTTTTTT. Residues: CASNEGVNEKLFF. The chain combines TRBV5-1 with TRBJ1-4; a weak D match, TRBD1 (6 bases). The V gene lost 6 bases and the J gene lost 4 bases, with 10 bases spanning the gap. This CDR3 is built from 13 residues. Germline values: CDR1 SGHRS, CDR2 YFSETQ.

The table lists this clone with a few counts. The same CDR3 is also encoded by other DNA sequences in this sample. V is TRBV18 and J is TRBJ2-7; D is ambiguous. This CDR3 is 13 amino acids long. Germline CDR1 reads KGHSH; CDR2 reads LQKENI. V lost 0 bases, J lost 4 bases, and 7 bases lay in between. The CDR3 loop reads CASSPPSAYEQYF. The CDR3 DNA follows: TGTGCCAGCTCACCACCGAGCGCGTACGAGCAGTACTTC.

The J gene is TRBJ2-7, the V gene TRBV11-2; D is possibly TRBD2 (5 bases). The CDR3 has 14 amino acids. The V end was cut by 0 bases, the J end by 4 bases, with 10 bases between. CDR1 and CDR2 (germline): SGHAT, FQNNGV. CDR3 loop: CASSLDTLAYEQYF. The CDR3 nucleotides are TGTGCCAGCAGCTTAGATACCCTAGCTTACGAGCAGTACTTC.

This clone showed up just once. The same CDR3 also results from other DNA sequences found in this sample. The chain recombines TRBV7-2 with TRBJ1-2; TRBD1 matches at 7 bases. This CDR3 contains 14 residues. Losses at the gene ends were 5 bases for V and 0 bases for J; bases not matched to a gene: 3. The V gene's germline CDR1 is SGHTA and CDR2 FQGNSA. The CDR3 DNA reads TGTGCCAGCAGCCCCGGGACAGCTAACTATGGCTACACCTTC. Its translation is CASSPGTANYGYTF.